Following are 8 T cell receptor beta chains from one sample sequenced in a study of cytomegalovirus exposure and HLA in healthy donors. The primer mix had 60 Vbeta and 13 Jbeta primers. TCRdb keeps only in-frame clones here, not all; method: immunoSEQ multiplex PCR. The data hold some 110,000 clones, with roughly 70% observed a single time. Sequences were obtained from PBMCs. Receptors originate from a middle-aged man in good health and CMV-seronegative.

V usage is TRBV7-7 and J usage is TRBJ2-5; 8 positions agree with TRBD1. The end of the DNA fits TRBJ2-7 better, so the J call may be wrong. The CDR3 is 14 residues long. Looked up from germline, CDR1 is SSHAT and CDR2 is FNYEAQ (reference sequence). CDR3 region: CASQEAGGGNEQYF. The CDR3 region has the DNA TGTGCCAGCCAAGAGGCAGGGGGCGGGAACGAGCAGTACTTC.

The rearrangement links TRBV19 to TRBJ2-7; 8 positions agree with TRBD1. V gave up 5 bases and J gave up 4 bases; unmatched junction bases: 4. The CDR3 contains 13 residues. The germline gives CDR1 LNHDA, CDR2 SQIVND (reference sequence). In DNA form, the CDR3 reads TGTGCCAGTAGTTTCGGGACAGGATACGAGCAGTACTTC. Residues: CASSFGTGYEQYF.

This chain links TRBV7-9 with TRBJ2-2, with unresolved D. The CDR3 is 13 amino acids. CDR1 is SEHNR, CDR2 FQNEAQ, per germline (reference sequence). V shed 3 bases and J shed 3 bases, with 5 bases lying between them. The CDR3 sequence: CASSFTDTGELFF. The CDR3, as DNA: TGTGCCAGCAGCTTCACAGACACCGGGGAGCTGTTTTTT.

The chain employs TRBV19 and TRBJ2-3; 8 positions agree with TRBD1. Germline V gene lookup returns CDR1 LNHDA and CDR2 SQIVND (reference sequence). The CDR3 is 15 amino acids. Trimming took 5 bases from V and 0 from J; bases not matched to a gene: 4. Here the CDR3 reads CASSLQGVSTDTQYF. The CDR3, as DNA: TGTGCCAGTAGTTTACAGGGGGTGAGCACAGATACGCAGTATTTT.

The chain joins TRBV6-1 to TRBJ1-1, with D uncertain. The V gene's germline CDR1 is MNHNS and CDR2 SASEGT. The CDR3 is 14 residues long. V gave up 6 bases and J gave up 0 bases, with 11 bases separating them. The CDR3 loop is CASRSGPMNTEAFF. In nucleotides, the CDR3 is TGTGCCAGCAGAAGCGGACCGATGAACACTGAAGCTTTCTTT.

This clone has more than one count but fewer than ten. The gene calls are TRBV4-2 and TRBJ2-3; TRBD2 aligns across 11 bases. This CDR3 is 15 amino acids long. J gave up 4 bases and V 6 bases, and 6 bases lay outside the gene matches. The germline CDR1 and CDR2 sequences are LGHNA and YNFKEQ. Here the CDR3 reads CASRDSGGGADTQYF. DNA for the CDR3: TGTGCCAGCAGAGATAGCGGGGGGGGCGCAGATACGCAGTATTTT.

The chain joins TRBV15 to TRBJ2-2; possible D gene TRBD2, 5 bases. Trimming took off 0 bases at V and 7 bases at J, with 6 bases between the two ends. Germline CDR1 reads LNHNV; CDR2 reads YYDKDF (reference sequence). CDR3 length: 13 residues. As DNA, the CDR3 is TGTGCCACCAGCAGAGATCGGGGCGGGGAGCTGTTTTTT. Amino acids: CATSRDRGGELFF.

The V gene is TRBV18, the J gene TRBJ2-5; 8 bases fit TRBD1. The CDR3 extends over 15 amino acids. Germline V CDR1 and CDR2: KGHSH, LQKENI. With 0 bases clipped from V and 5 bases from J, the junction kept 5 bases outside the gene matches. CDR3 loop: CASSPPAGGIETQYF. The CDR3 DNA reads TGTGCCAGCTCACCACCGGCAGGGGGCATCGAGACCCAGTACTTC.